A single sample gave rise to the 6 T cell receptor beta chains below, sequenced in a study of response to subunit inactivated influenza vaccine. TCRdb ran MiXCR on the RT-PCR reads and lists one entry per CDR3 protein. The sample records a few hundred thousand distinct CDR3 sequences, roughly 12% being singletons. These sequences were also reported in another study, on T cells expressing NK-cell markers. Turning to that study: The authors made TCR beta cDNA libraries by 5'RACE template switching. This switching added a universal primer site and UMIs.

Here the sequenced sample was PBMCs from blood, taken on the day of vaccination. The receptors were gathered from a man aged 50-60 years who received an inactivated influenza vaccine.

Points on this clonotype: At one end, the junction sequence differs from germline, possibly due to a read error. V gene TRBV11-2 combines with J gene TRBJ1-1, with D maybe TRBD1 (5 bases). CDR1 is SGHAT, CDR2 FQNNGV, per germline. This CDR3 spans 14 amino acids. The DNA for the CDR3 is TGTGCCAGCACTCATCCCGCGGGGGTCACTGTAGCTTTCTTT. The encoded protein is CASTHPAGVTVAFF.

This clonotype was seen a handful of times. The chain is built from TRBV15 and TRBJ2-2; no clear D. Trimming took off 2 bases at V and 7 bases at J, with 8 bases between the two ends. CDR1 LNHNV and CDR2 YYDKDF come from the germline V gene (reference sequence). The CDR3 totals 13 residues. CDR3 loop: CATSRNTVGELFF. CDR3 in DNA: TGTGCCACCAGCAGAAACACGGTCGGGGAGCTGTTTTTT.

This clonotype was seen more than once but under ten times. The chain joins TRBV7-2 to TRBJ2-3; perhaps TRBD2 as D (5 bases). V lost 4 bases and J 6 bases, leaving 11 bases between the germline ends. The germline CDR1 and CDR2 sequences are SGHTA and FQGNSA. CDR3 length: 13 residues. CDR3 bases: TGTGCCAGCAGCTCCGACTACCGGGATACGCAGTATTTT. Encoded protein: CASSSDYRDTQYF.

The chain links TRBV6-5 to TRBJ1-2; 7 bases line up with TRBD1. This CDR3 region has 12 residues. The J segment lost 8 bases and the V segment lost 6 bases, leaving 6 bases of the junction unmatched. Germline values: CDR1 MNHEY, CDR2 SVGAGI. CDR3 bases: TGTGCCAGCAGACAGGGACAGAGCGGCTACACCTTC. Its protein product is CASRQGQSGYTF.

This clonotype showed up many times. The chain joins TRBV7-6 to TRBJ2-7, with 9 bases lining up with TRBD1. Germline V gene lookup returns CDR1 SGHVS and CDR2 FNYEAQ. This CDR3 contains 14 residues. The trim removed 2 bases at V and 6 bases at J, leaving 5 bases unmatched. The CDR3 DNA sequence: TGTGCCAGCAGCTTACTAGGGACAGGGCCCGAGCAGTACTTC. This translates into CASSLLGTGPEQYF.

This clonotype showed up just a few times. The chain is built from TRBV7-6 and TRBJ2-5; the match to TRBD1 covers 10 bases. CDR3 size: 15 residues. Germline V CDR1 and CDR2: SGHVS, FNYEAQ. The ends lost 3 bases at V and 5 bases at J; junction bases unmatched: 6. The DNA for the CDR3 is TGTGCCAGCAGCTTTAGTGACAGGGGGCTTGAGACCCAGTACTTC. Translated, it gives CASSFSDRGLETQYF.